Below, 27 T cell receptor beta chains from the same sample are listed, as sequenced in a study of blood T cell repertoires in COVID-19. This table comes from immunoSEQ multiplex PCR, and its TCRdb copy is limited to in-frame clones, with some not included. The sample carries over 80,000 clones, under 80% recorded once. Source material: peripheral blood. Source of these receptors: a man between 70 and 80 years old with COVID-19, enrolled during active disease.

This clone was observed a single time. The chain joins TRBV19 to TRBJ2-3; D is possibly TRBD1 (5 bases). The CDR3 spans 15 residues. V gave up 5 bases and J gave up 1 base, with 13 bases separating them. Germline CDR1 LNHDA, CDR2 SQIVND (reference sequence). As DNA, the CDR3 is TGTGCCAGTAGTCCCTCAGGGTTGGGCACAGATACGCAGTATTTT. Amino acid sequence: CASSPSGLGTDTQYF.

The rearrangement links TRBV28 to TRBJ2-1; D might be TRBD2 (5 bases). V dropped 3 bases and J dropped 12 bases, with 12 bases sitting between them. CDR1 and CDR2 (germline): MDHEN, SYDVKM. The CDR3 extends over 12 amino acids. Here the CDR3 reads CASSLSGFGQFF. Here the CDR3 DNA reads TGTGCCAGCAGTTTGTCGGGGTTTGGGCAGTTCTTC.

V is TRBV6-2 or TRBV6-3 and J is TRBJ2-2; a possible D gene is TRBD2 (6 bases). The CDR3 has 16 amino acids. Trimming removed 0 bases from V and 6 bases from J, with 14 bases in between. From germline, CDR1 is MNHEY and CDR2 SVGEGT. CDR3 nucleotides: TGTGCCAGCAGTTACTCATCGGGACTGCCCTCCGGGGAGCTGTTTTTT. Translation gives CASSYSSGLPSGELFF.

This clone was seen a single time. The chain combines TRBV28 with TRBJ2-7; TRBD1 might be the D (5 bases). V was trimmed by 6 bases and J by 4 bases, leaving 7 bases between them. Per germline, CDR1 MDHEN and CDR2 SYDVKM. This CDR3 contains 11 residues. The CDR3, as DNA: TGTGCCAGCAGCAGGGATTACGAGCAGTACTTC. Its translation: CASSRDYEQYF.

This clone was recorded a few times. V and J are TRBV11-3 and TRBJ2-1; D is unclear. The germline V and J ends were trimmed by 1 base and 9 bases, with 4 bases remaining between them. The CDR3 is 11 residues long. Germline-derived CDR1 and CDR2 are SGHNT and YENEEA. The CDR3 DNA follows: TGTGCCAGCAGCTTAGGAGCTGAGCAGTTCTTC. Its protein product is CASSLGAEQFF.

The chain has TRBV14 and TRBJ1-1, with no clear D. CDR1 is SGHDN, CDR2 FVKESK, per germline. The CDR3 runs 14 residues. Deletions cut 4 bases from V and 7 bases from J, with 16 bases between. CDR3 in DNA: TGTGCCAGCAGCCTTACTCACCGGAGATATGAAGCTTTCTTT. Amino acids: CASSLTHRRYEAFF. The variable domain in full, completed from reference TRBV14 and TRBJ1-1, reads EAGVTQFPSHSVIEKGQTVTLRCDPISGHDNLYWYRRVMGKEIKFLLHFVKESKQDESGMPNNRFLAERTGGTYSTLKVQPAELEDSGVYFCASSLTHRRYEAFFGQGTRLTVV.

This clone is a singleton in its sample. This chain connects TRBV7-2 to TRBJ2-4; 13 positions agree with TRBD2. Germline V gives CDR1 SGHTA, CDR2 FQGNSA. With V trimmed by 4 bases and J by 3 bases, 6 bases remained unmatched. The CDR3 length is 17 residues. The DNA for the CDR3 is TGTGCCAGCAGCTCAAATGGACTAGCGGGAGACAAAAACATTCAGTACTTC. Translating it yields CASSSNGLAGDKNIQYF.

This chain joins TRBV5-1 and TRBJ2-3; 9 positions match TRBD1. V was pared by 0 bases and J by 1 base, with 3 bases of the junction left unmatched. CDR1 SGHRS and CDR2 YFSETQ come from the germline V gene. This CDR3 spans 16 amino acids. CDR3 sequence (DNA): TGCGCCAGCAGCTTGGTGGGACAGGGAGGCACAGATACGCAGTATTTT. It encodes CASSLVGQGGTDTQYF.

The V gene is TRBV5-6, the J gene TRBJ2-3; no definite D call. Germline V gene sequence: CDR1 SGHDT, CDR2 YYEEEE. Deletions cut 0 bases from V and 3 bases from J, with 5 bases between. This CDR3 contains 13 residues. This chain's CDR3 is CASSLVLTDTQYF. The CDR3 nucleotides read TGTGCCAGCAGCTTGGTATTAACAGATACGCAGTATTTT.

V usage is TRBV3-1 (or the pseudogene TRBV3-2) and J usage is TRBJ1-6; possible D gene TRBD1, 5 bases. Between the trimmed V and J ends, which lost 4 bases and 9 bases, there was a span of 10 bases. The CDR3 is 13 residues long. From germline, CDR1 is LGHDT and CDR2 YNNKEL (reference sequence). The CDR3 protein is CASSPQGSSPLHF. DNA for the CDR3: TGTGCCAGCAGCCCTCAGGGATCTTCACCCCTCCACTTT.

The chain joins TRBV6-5 to TRBJ2-7; possible D gene TRBD1, 6 bases. This CDR3 has 11 residues. The V end lost 10 bases, the J end lost 4 bases, and 11 bases lay between the germline ends. Germline lookup yields CDR1 MNHEY and CDR2 SVGAGI. CDR3 DNA sequence: TGTGCCACCTTGGACAGATACGAGCAGTACTTC. Translating it yields CATLDRYEQYF.

This rearrangement joins TRBV29-1 to TRBJ2-5; 10 bases map to TRBD2. The germline V gene has CDR1 SQVTM and CDR2 ANQGSEA. V shed 6 bases, J shed 5 bases, and the junction held 3 bases outside the gene matches. The CDR3 has 12 residues. CDR3 sequence: CSVRTSGETQYF. In DNA form, the CDR3 reads TGCAGCGTCCGGACTAGCGGTGAGACCCAGTACTTC.

The chain employs TRBV19 and TRBJ2-7; D is possibly TRBD2 (5 bases). The CDR3 is 14 amino acids. Looked up from germline, CDR1 is LNHDA and CDR2 is SQIVND (reference sequence). With 3 bases removed from V and 1 base from J, the gap between germline ends came to 10 bases. CDR3 sequence reads: CASSISVASYEQYF. The CDR3 coding sequence is TGTGCCAGTAGTATTAGCGTGGCGTCCTACGAGCAGTACTTC.

This chain uses TRBV5-1 with TRBJ2-7; 7 bases are shared with TRBD1. From germline, CDR1 is SGHRS and CDR2 YFSETQ. After removal of 3 bases from V and 6 bases from J, the junction contained 9 bases not matched to a gene. This CDR3 spans 14 amino acids. Here the CDR3 DNA reads TGCGCCAGCAGCTGGCAGGACAGGTCGGGCGAGCAGTACTTC. It specifies CASSWQDRSGEQYF.

This clone came up a few times. The rearrangement uses TRBV28 and TRBJ2-4, with 10 positions matching TRBD2. Germline-derived CDR1 and CDR2 are MDHEN and SYDVKM. Trimming at V came to 2 bases and at J to 0 bases, leaving 4 bases not matched to a gene. The CDR3 is 17 amino acids. CDR3 sequence (DNA): TGTGCCAGCAGTTTAGGACTAGCGGATTTAGCCAAAAACATTCAGTACTTC. The encoded protein is CASSLGLADLAKNIQYF.

CDR3 bases: TGCGCCAGCAGCTTGTCCAGGGACTATGGCTACACCTTC. Its translation: CASSLSRDYGYTF. This sequence joins TRBV5-1 and TRBJ1-2, with D perhaps TRBD1 (5 bases). This CDR3 is 13 amino acids long. The germline V and J ends were trimmed by 1 base and 3 bases, with 7 bases remaining between them. Per germline, CDR1 SGHRS and CDR2 YFSETQ.

This chain joins TRBV28 and TRBJ2-1, with D possibly being TRBD2 (5 bases). V lost 6 bases and J 4 bases, leaving 13 bases between the germline ends. Germline CDR1 and CDR2: MDHEN and SYDVKM. The CDR3 is 14 residues long. The CDR3, as DNA: TGTGCCAGCAGATCGGGGTCAATTTACAATGAGCAGTTCTTC. Its translation is CASRSGSIYNEQFF.

This clone was found once. This chain joins TRBV18 and TRBJ2-1; TRBD2 matches at 13 bases. Unmatched junction bases numbered 2, after V lost 0 bases and J lost 6 bases. The germline V gene encodes CDR1 KGHSH and CDR2 LQKENI. The CDR3 covers 16 residues. CDR3 protein: CASSPPTSGRVNEQFF. The CDR3 DNA follows: TGTGCCAGCTCACCACCAACTAGCGGGAGGGTCAATGAGCAGTTCTTC.

The chain joins TRBV9 to TRBJ2-1, with 9 nucleotides matching TRBD2. In germline, CDR1 is SGDLS, CDR2 YYNGEE. The CDR3 extends over 15 amino acids. V was pared by 0 bases and J by 5 bases, with 3 bases of the junction left unmatched. The CDR3 protein is CASSVAASGNNEQFF. The DNA of the CDR3 is TGTGCCAGCAGCGTAGCGGCTAGCGGGAACAATGAGCAGTTCTTC.

This clone was recorded only once. This chain links TRBV28 with TRBJ2-2; 15 bases fit TRBD2. Trimming cost V 7 bases and J 6 bases; bases outside gene matches: 9. Germline values: CDR1 MDHEN, CDR2 SYDVKM. The CDR3 totals 17 residues. The CDR3 region is CASTRTSGRAGAGELFF. DNA for the CDR3: TGTGCCAGCACAAGGACTAGCGGGAGGGCGGGAGCCGGGGAGCTGTTTTTT.

This clone was recorded once. The genes are TRBV7-2 and TRBJ1-3; weak D call: TRBD1 (6 bases). The CDR3 spans 18 residues. Germline values: CDR1 SGHTA, CDR2 FQGNSA. The germline V and J ends were trimmed by 1 base and 0 bases, with 16 bases remaining between them. This CDR3 reads CASSLGPGHSSSGNTIYF. The DNA for the CDR3 is TGTGCCAGCAGCTTAGGGCCGGGACACAGTAGCTCTGGAAACACCATATATTTT.

The chain recombines TRBV30 with TRBJ2-3; 8 nucleotides line up with TRBD1. The CDR3 has 15 residues. Losses at the gene ends were 1 base for V and 4 bases for J; bases not matched to a gene: 7. Germline CDR1 GTSNPN, CDR2 SVGIG (reference sequence). CDR3 in amino acids: CAWSGEQGVSDTQYF. As DNA, the CDR3 is TGTGCCTGGAGTGGTGAACAGGGGGTTTCAGATACGCAGTATTTT.

The chain combines TRBV9 with TRBJ1-1; TRBD1 might be the D (6 bases). Germline V gene sequence: CDR1 SGDLS, CDR2 YYNGEE. V lost 0 bases, J lost 7 bases, and 10 bases lay in between. The CDR3 runs 13 residues. CDR3 loop: CASSVGQEDEAFF. DNA for the CDR3: TGTGCCAGCAGCGTAGGACAGGAAGATGAAGCTTTCTTT.

The chain combines TRBV28 with TRBJ1-3; TRBD1 might be the D (6 bases). Germline V gene lookup returns CDR1 MDHEN and CDR2 SYDVKM. The germline V and J ends were trimmed by 6 bases and 4 bases, with 10 bases remaining between them. This CDR3 is 13 amino acids long. The CDR3 sequence: CASSPGHGNTIYF. The CDR3 DNA sequence: TGTGCCAGCAGCCCGGGACACGGAAACACCATATATTTT.

The chain carries TRBV5-4 and TRBJ2-3, with 13 bases matching TRBD2. CDR3 length: 19 amino acids. After removal of 2 bases from V and 1 base from J, the junction contained 10 bases not matched to a gene. The V gene's germline CDR1 is SGHNT and CDR2 YYREEE (reference sequence). The CDR3 spells CASSLLRLAGGAGTDTQYF. DNA of the CDR3: TGTGCCAGCAGCTTACTGAGACTAGCGGGAGGAGCCGGCACAGATACGCAGTATTTT.

V gene TRBV7-9 combines with J gene TRBJ2-2, with 8 positions matching TRBD1. Germline CDR1 and CDR2: SEHNR and FQNEAQ (reference sequence). The CDR3 has 15 residues. With 7 bases clipped from V and 4 bases from J, the junction kept 8 bases outside the gene matches. The CDR3 DNA is TGTGCCAGCACCGCACGGACAGGGCCCACCGGGGAGCTGTTTTTT. Its protein is CASTARTGPTGELFF.

The genes are TRBV19 and TRBJ1-4, with a weak D call TRBD1 (6 bases). V gave up 2 bases and J gave up 4 bases, with 14 bases separating them. CDR3 length equals 16 residues. The germline V gene has CDR1 LNHDA and CDR2 SQIVND (reference sequence). The CDR3, as DNA: TGTGCCAGTAGTATATCCGCAGGGGCCTATAATGAAAAACTGTTTTTT. This translates into CASSISAGAYNEKLFF.